Following are 2 T cell receptor beta chains from one sample sequenced in a study of T-cell reconstitution after alpha-beta-depleted transplantation in children. Unique molecular identifiers were built into the TCRbeta library. In TCRdb, the PCR reads were re-called with MiXCR into one record per CDR3 protein. Of hundreds of thousands of distinct CDR3 sequences listed, around 15% are singletons. The input for sequencing was PBMCs, mostly from graft donor cells, taken 360 days after TCRalphabeta/CD19-depleted stem cell transplant. These TCRs come from a boy under two years old who had a stem cell transplant for Wiskott-Aldrich syndrome, so the T cells may come from the graft donor.

The chain joins TRBV2 to TRBJ1-4, with 10 bases lining up with TRBD1. CDR1 is SNHLY, CDR2 FYNNEI, per germline. V was clipped by 6 bases and J by 9 bases; unmatched bases: 4. The CDR3 loop spans 13 amino acids. The CDR3 DNA follows: TGTGCCAGCAGGGGGACAGGGGCGCAAAAACTGTTTTTT. Translating gives CASRGTGAQKLFF.

This clonotype was detected only a few times. This rearrangement joins TRBV11-2 to TRBJ2-3; the D call may be TRBD1 or TRBD2 (5 bases each). Trimming stripped 2 bases from V and 0 bases from J, with 12 bases between. CDR1 and CDR2 from the germline V gene are SGHAT and FQNNGV. This CDR3 spans 16 amino acids. DNA of the CDR3: TGTGCCAGCAGCTTAAGAGGGACCACAAGCACAGATACGCAGTATTTT. Its protein is CASSLRGTTSTDTQYF.